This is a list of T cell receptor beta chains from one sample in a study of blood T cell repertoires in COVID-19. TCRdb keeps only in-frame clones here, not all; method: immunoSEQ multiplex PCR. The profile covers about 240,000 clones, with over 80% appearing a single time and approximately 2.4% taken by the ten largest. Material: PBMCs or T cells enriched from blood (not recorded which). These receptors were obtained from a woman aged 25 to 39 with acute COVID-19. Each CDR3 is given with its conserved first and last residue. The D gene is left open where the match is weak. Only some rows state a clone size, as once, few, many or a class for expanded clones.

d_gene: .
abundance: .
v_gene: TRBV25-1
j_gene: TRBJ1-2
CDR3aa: CASSNLYGYTF
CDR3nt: TGTGCCAGCAGTAACCTATATGGCTACACCTTC

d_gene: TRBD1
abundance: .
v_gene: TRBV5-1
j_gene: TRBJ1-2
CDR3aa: CASSSNPGQGIHGYTF
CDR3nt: TGCGCCAGCAGCTCTAATCCGGGACAGGGTATCCATGGCTACACCTTC

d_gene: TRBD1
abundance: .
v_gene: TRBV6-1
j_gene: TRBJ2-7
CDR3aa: CASSESLGQGIYEQYF
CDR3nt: TGTGCCAGCAGTGAATCTTTAGGACAGGGGATCTACGAGCAGTACTTC

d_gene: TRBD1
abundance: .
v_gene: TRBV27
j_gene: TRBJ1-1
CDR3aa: CASRITGETEAFF
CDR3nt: TGTGCCAGCAGGATTACAGGGGAAACTGAAGCTTTCTTT

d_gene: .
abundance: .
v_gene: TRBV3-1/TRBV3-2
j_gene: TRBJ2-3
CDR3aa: CASSQDMGQSTDTQYF
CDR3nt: TGTGCCAGCAGCCAAGATATGGGCCAGAGCACAGATACGCAGTATTTT

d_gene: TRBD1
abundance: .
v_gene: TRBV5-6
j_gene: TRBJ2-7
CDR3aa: CASSLPTGGEQYF
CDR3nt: TGTGCCAGCAGCTTACCCACAGGGGGCGAGCAGTACTTC

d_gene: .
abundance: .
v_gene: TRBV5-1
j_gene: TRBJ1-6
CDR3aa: CASSLRTKSSYNSPLHF
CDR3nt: TGCGCCAGCAGCTTGAGGACAAAGAGCTCCTATAATTCACCCCTCCACTTT

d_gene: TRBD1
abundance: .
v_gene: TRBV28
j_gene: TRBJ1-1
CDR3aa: CASMLGTGVGTEAFF
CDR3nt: TGTGCCAGCATGCTCGGGACAGGGGTGGGCACTGAAGCTTTCTTT

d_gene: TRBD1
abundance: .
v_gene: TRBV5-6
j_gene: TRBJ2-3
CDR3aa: CASSLEGAEDTQYF
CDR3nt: TGTGCCAGCAGCTTGGAGGGGGCTGAAGATACGCAGTATTTT

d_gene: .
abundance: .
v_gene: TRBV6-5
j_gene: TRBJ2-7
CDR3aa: CASSFQTGEGEQYF
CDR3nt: TGTGCCAGCAGTTTTCAGACAGGGGAGGGCGAGCAGTACTTC

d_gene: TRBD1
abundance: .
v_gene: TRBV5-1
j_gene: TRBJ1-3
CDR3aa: CASSSGTGGFGNTIYF
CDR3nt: TGCGCCAGCAGCTCCGGGACAGGGGGGTTTGGAAACACCATATATTTT

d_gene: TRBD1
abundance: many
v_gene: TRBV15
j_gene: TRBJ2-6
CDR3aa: CATSSGDRAGANVLTF
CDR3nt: TGTGCCACCAGCAGTGGGGACAGGGCTGGGGCCAACGTCCTGACTTTC

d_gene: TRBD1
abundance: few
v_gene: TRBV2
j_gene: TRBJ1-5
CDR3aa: CASKRQGVIGNQPQHF
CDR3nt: TGTGCCAGCAAACGCCAGGGGGTGATAGGAAATCAGCCCCAGCATTTT

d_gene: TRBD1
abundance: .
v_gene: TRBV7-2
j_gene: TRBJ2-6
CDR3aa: CASSPGGAGANVLTF
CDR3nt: TGTGCCAGCAGCCCAGGGGGTGCTGGGGCCAACGTCCTGACTTTC